This TCR beta chain was sequenced during a study of blood T cell repertoires in COVID-19. Background on the study: The cDNA or gDNA used as material had been derived from T cells, B-cell-depleted T cells, or PBMCs.

Germline CDR1 reads SGHRS; CDR2 reads YFSETQ. The CDR3 has 16 residues. Trimming shortened V by 4 bases and J by 2 bases, and 18 bases separated the two germline ends. Profiling relied on immunoSEQ multiplex PCR, and the TCRdb table lists in-frame clones only, not all of them. The profile shows 380,000 or so clones, about 89% of them singletons. Sequenced sample: peripheral blood. This clonotype originated in a man aged 40-49 years with acute or convalescent COVID-19. The V and J genes are TRBV5-1 and TRBJ1-1; D is possibly TRBD1 (6 bases). CDR3 protein: CASSPPALGGNTEAFF. The CDR3 DNA reads TGCGCCAGCAGCCCTCCCGCTTTAGGGGGAAACACTGAAGCTTTCTTT.